The source of this T cell receptor beta chain is a study of HIV-infected patients and healthy controls. Study findings and constraints: Unequal distinct sequence numbers between patients and controls complicated comparisons. The authors saw processing only sixteen HIV-infected individuals as a major limitation on generality.

Reverse transcription used 500 to 550 ng RNA and constant-region primers for alpha and beta. Using multiplexing indices, alpha and beta chain libraries were generated apart by chain-specific third strand synthesis. From the 5' RACE reads, TCRdb called clonotypes with MiXCR, one entry per CDR3 protein. The sample includes roughly 25,000 distinct CDR3 sequences, approximately 7.7% of them seen just once. The repertoire came from unfractionated whole blood and reflected all unsorted peripheral T cells. There are 13 residues in the CDR3. CDR1 is DFQATT and CDR2 is SNEGSKA in the germline V gene (reference sequence). This clonotype was counted only a few times. Its specificity is not known.

The source is an adult in good health. The gene calls are TRBV20-1 and TRBJ2-2; either TRBD1 or TRBD2 may fit D (5 bases each). The sample was blood. CDR3 residues: CSGKTENTGELFF. CDR3 DNA sequence: TGCAGCGGGAAGACAGAGAACACCGGGGAGCTGTTTTTT.